These 14 T cell receptor beta chains were sequenced from one sample in a study of blood T cell repertoires in COVID-19. Libraries were prepared by immunoSEQ multiplex PCR; TCRdb keeps only in-frame clonotypes and omits some of them. The sample shows 200,000 to 250,000 clones, approximately 90% of them seen only once. The sequenced sample consisted of PBMCs or T cells enriched from blood (not recorded which). Receptors were obtained from a young man who had recovered from COVID-19.

At least ten counts were recorded for this clone. This chain uses TRBV27 with TRBJ2-7, with a weak D call TRBD2 (6 bases). Germline CDR1 is MNHEY and CDR2 is SMNVEV (reference sequence). The CDR3 spans 14 residues. With 3 bases removed from V and 6 bases from J, the gap between germline ends came to 15 bases. The CDR3 is CASSLKSGLFEQYF. DNA for the CDR3: TGTGCCAGCAGTTTGAAATCGGGACTTTTCGAGCAGTACTTC.

The chain carries TRBV28 and TRBJ2-7, with 8 bases that match TRBD2. The V and J ends lost 10 bases and 1 base, in that order; junction bases with no gene match: 3. Germline assignment: CDR1 MDHEN and CDR2 SYDVKM. This CDR3 contains 12 residues. The CDR3 loop is CAIRGGSYEQYF. The DNA of the CDR3 is TGTGCCATCCGGGGGGGGTCCTACGAGCAGTACTTC.

This rearrangement joins TRBV5-8 to TRBJ1-1; TRBD1 matches at 11 bases. Germline V gene data show CDR1 as SGHTS and CDR2 as YDEGEE. The CDR3 has 15 amino acids. J lost 5 bases, V lost 0 bases, and 3 bases had no gene match. The CDR3 sequence is CASSLAGQGVTEAFF. CDR3 coding DNA: TGTGCCAGCAGCTTGGCGGGACAGGGGGTGACTGAAGCTTTCTTT.

The rearrangement links TRBV19 to TRBJ2-5; the D gene is possibly TRBD1 (5 bases). Germline V lookup: CDR1 LNHDA, CDR2 SQIVND (reference sequence). Trimming took off 3 bases at V and 1 base at J, with 12 bases between the two ends. The CDR3 consists of 15 residues. Here the CDR3 DNA reads TGTGCCAGTAGTATCGGCCGGACAAGCCAAGAGACCCAGTACTTC. It codes for CASSIGRTSQETQYF.

This chain connects TRBV7-2 to TRBJ2-7; D not resolved. Trimming removed 0 bases at V and 0 bases at J, with 9 bases between. The CDR3 has 15 residues. Germline CDR1 is SGHTA and CDR2 is FQGNSA. CDR3 region: CASSLAHTGSYEQYF. CDR3 sequence (DNA): TGTGCCAGCAGCTTAGCCCACACGGGCTCCTACGAGCAGTACTTC.

CDR3 bases: TGTGCCAGTAGTACCCCAGGATGGGGGGGGGAAGATACGCAGTATTTT. This codes for CASSTPGWGGEDTQYF. This rearrangement joins TRBV19 to TRBJ2-3; 7 bases map to TRBD2. CDR1 and CDR2 from the germline V gene are LNHDA and SQIVND (reference sequence). The CDR3 extends over 16 amino acids. J lost 5 bases, V lost 4 bases, and 12 bases had no gene match.

V is TRBV10-1 and J is TRBJ2-6, with D perhaps TRBD2 (6 bases). The CDR3 covers 15 residues. Trimming shortened V by 3 bases and J by 2 bases, and 8 bases separated the two germline ends. In germline, CDR1 is WNHNN, CDR2 SYGVQD (reference sequence). CDR3 in amino acids: CASSDPGAGANVLTF. CDR3 DNA: TGCGCCAGCAGTGACCCGGGGGCTGGGGCCAACGTCCTGACTTTC.

The chain carries TRBV5-4 and TRBJ1-6, with TRBD1 matching 7 bases. With V trimmed by 1 base and J by 5 bases, 3 bases remained unmatched. Looked up from germline, CDR1 is SGHNT and CDR2 is YYREEE (reference sequence). The CDR3 spans 15 residues. The CDR3 spells CASSLLTGNNSPLHF. CDR3 sequence (DNA): TGTGCCAGCAGCTTGTTGACAGGGAATAATTCACCCCTCCACTTT. Looking up the rest from reference TRBV5-4 and TRBJ1-6 gives the full variable domain: ETGVTQSPTHLIKTRGQQVTLRCSSQSGHNTVSWYQQALGQGPQFIFQYYREEENGRGNFPPRFSGLQFPNYSSELNVNALELDDSALYLCASSLLTGNNSPLHFGNGTRLTVT.

The genes are TRBV10-3 and TRBJ2-3; possible D gene TRBD2, 5 bases. The CDR3 consists of 15 residues. V was clipped by 3 bases and J by 0 bases, with 10 bases between them. The germline CDR1 and CDR2 sequences are ENHRY and SYGVKD. The CDR3 here is CAISDVSGSTDTQYF. The CDR3, as DNA: TGTGCCATCAGTGATGTTTCGGGGAGCACAGATACGCAGTATTTT.

The CDR3: CASSFIPRVDGSTQYF. The CDR3 nucleotides read TGCGCCAGCAGCTTTATCCCCCGGGTAGACGGGTCGACCCAGTACTTC. The chain joins TRBV5-1 to TRBJ2-5; no clear D. V was shortened by 2 bases and J by 7 bases, with 21 bases between the two germline ends. CDR1 is SGHRS and CDR2 is YFSETQ in the germline V gene. This CDR3 has 16 amino acids. Variable domain in full (rest from reference TRBV5-1 and TRBJ2-5): KAGVTQTPRYLIKTRGQQVTLSCSPISGHRSVSWYQQTPGQGLQFLFEYFSETQRNKGNFPGRFSGRQFSNSRSEMNVSTLELGDSALYLCASSFIPRVDGSTQYFGPGTRLLVL.

This chain connects TRBV30 to TRBJ1-5; no reliable D call. Trimming took off 0 bases at V and 0 bases at J, with 15 bases between the two ends. Germline V CDR1 and CDR2: GTSNPN, SVGIG (reference sequence). This CDR3 region has 17 residues. This CDR3 is CAWSVQSILNSNQPQHF. The CDR3, as DNA: TGTGCCTGGAGTGTACAATCGATTCTCAATAGCAATCAGCCCCAGCATTTT.

V and J are TRBV9 and TRBJ2-2; D is uncertain. Germline-derived CDR1 and CDR2 are SGDLS and YYNGEE. Between the trimmed V and J ends, which lost 4 bases and 0 bases, there was a span of 7 bases. The CDR3 sequence is 14 residues long. The CDR3 region is CASSTGANTGELFF. The CDR3 region has the DNA TGTGCCAGCAGCACCGGTGCGAACACCGGGGAGCTGTTTTTT.

This chain connects TRBV18 to TRBJ2-6; 9 positions agree with TRBD1. The CDR3 covers 18 residues. V was clipped by 3 bases and J by 0 bases; unmatched bases: 6. Germline V gives CDR1 KGHSH, CDR2 LQKENI. The CDR3 region is CASSPGTGLLSGANVLTF. As DNA, the CDR3 is TGTGCCAGCTCACCCGGGACAGGGTTACTCTCTGGGGCCAACGTCCTGACTTTC. The whole variable domain, remainder taken from reference TRBV18 and TRBJ2-6, is NAGVMQNPRHLVRRRGQEARLRCSPMKGHSHVYWYRQLPEEGLKFMVYLQKENIIDESGMPKERFSAEFPKEGPSILRIQQVVRGDSAAYFCASSPGTGLLSGANVLTFGAGSRLTVL.

This clone came up a few times. The gene calls are TRBV6-5 and TRBJ1-2; 11 bases agree with TRBD1. From germline, CDR1 is MNHEY and CDR2 SVGAGI. V lost 1 base and J lost 4; bases outside the gene matches: 5. The CDR3 runs to 16 residues. CDR3 residues: CASSYYRTGGGYGYTF. DNA for the CDR3: TGTGCCAGCAGTTACTACCGGACAGGGGGCGGCTATGGCTACACCTTC.